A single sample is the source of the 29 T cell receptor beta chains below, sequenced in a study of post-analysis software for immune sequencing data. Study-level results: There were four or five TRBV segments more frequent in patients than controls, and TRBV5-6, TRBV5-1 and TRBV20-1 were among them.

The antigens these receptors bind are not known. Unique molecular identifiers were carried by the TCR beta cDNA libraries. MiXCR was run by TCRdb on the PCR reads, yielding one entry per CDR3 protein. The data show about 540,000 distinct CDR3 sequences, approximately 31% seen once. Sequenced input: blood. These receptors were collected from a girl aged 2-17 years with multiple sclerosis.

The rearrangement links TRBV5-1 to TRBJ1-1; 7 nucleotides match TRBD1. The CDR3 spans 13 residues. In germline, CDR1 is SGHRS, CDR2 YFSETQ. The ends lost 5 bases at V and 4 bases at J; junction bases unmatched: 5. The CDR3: CASSSGQATEAFF. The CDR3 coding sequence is TGCGCCAGCAGTTCCGGACAGGCCACTGAAGCTTTCTTT.

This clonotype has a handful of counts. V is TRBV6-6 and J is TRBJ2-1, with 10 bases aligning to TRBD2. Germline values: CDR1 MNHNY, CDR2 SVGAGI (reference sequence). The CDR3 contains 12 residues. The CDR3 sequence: CATSGAGNEQFF. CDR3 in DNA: TGTGCTACTAGCGGGGCTGGCAATGAGCAGTTCTTC.

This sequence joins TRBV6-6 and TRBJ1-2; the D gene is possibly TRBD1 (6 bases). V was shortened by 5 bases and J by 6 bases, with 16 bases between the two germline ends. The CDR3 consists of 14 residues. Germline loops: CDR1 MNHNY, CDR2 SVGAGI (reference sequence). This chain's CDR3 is CASSQTTGSDGYTF. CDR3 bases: TGTGCCAGCAGTCAAACTACAGGGTCGGATGGCTACACCTTC.

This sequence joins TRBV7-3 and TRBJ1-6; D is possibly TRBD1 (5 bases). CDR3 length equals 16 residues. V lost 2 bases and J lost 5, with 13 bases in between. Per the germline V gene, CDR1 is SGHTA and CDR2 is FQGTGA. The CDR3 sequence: CASSLFGAGNNSPLHF. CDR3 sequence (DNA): TGTGCCAGCAGCTTATTCGGGGCAGGGAATAATTCACCCCTCCACTTT.

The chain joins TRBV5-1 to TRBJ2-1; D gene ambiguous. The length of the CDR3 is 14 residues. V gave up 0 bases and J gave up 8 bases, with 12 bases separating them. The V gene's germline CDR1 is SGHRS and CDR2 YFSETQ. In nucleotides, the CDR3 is TGCGCCAGCAGCTTGGAGGGATCGAGGCATGAGCAGTTCTTC. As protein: CASSLEGSRHEQFF.

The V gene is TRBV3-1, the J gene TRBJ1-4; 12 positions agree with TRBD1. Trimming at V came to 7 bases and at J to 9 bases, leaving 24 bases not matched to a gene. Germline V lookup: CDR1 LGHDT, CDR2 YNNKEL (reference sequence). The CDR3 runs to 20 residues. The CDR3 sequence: CASIGTGTGGKEAYGKKLFF. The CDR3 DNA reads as TGTGCCAGCATCGGAACCGGGACAGGGGGCAAAGAAGCGTATGGAAAAAAACTGTTTTTT.

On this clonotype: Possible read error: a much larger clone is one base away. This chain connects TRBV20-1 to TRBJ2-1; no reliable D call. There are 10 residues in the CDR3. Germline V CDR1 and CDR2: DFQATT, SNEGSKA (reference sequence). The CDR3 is CSASFNGQFF. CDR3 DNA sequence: TGCAGTGCTAGTTTCAATGGGCAGTTCTTC.

The CDR3 sequence is CASSSRGQNLYGYTF. CDR3 nucleotide sequence: TGCGCCAGCAGCAGCAGGGGCCAAAATCTCTATGGCTACACCTTC. This chain connects TRBV5-1 to TRBJ1-2, with D possibly matching TRBD1 (6 bases). Germline CDR1 SGHRS, CDR2 YFSETQ. The CDR3 consists of 15 residues. V was clipped by 4 bases and J by 4 bases, with 17 bases between them.

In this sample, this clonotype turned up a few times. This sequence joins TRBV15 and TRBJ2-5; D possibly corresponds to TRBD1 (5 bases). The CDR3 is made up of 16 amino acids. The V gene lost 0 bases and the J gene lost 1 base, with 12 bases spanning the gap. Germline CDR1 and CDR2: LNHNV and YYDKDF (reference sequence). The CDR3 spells CATSRDIITGQETQYF. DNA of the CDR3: TGTGCCACCAGCAGAGATATTATAACAGGCCAAGAGACCCAGTACTTC.

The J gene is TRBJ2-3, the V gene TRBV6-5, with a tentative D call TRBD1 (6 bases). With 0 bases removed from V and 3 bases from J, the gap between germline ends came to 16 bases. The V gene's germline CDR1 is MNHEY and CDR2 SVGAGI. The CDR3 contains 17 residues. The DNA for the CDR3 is TGTGCCAGCAGTTACTCGAATGCAGGGGAAGGTACAGATACGCAGTATTTT. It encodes CASSYSNAGEGTDTQYF.

The CDR3 DNA reads as TGTGCCAGCAGCCAAGAGGGCGGGGGCGGGGAGACCCAGTACTTC. Protein: CASSQEGGGGETQYF. The rearrangement joins TRBV4-2 to TRBJ2-5; D is perhaps TRBD2 (7 bases). This CDR3 comprises 15 residues. Trimming cost V 0 bases and J 5 bases, with 13 bases left between them. From germline, CDR1 is LGHNA and CDR2 YNFKEQ.

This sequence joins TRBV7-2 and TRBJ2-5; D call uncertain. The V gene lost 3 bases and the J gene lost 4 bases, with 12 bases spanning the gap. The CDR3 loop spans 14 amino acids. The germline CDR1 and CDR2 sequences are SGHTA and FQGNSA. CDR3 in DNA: TGTGCCAGCAGCTTTATAGGGCGCACAGAGACCCAGTACTTC. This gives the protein CASSFIGRTETQYF.

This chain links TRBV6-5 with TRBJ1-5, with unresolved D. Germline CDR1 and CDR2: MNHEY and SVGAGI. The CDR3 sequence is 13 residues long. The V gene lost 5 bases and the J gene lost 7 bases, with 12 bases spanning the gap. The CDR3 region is CASSLRDKQPQHF. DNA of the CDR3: TGTGCCAGCAGTCTGAGGGATAAGCAGCCCCAGCATTTT.

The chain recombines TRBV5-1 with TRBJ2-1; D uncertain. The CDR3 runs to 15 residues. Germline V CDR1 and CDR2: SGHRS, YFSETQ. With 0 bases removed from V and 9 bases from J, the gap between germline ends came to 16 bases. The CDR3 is CASSLGGTYNSEQFF. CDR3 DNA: TGCGCCAGCAGCTTGGGGGGTACTTACAATAGTGAGCAGTTCTTC.

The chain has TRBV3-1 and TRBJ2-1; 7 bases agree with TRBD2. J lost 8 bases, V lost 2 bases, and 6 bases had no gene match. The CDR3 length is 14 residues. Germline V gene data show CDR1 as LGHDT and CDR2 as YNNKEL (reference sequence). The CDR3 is CASSQRGVWDEQFF. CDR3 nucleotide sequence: TGTGCCAGCAGCCAACGGGGGGTTTGGGATGAGCAGTTCTTC.

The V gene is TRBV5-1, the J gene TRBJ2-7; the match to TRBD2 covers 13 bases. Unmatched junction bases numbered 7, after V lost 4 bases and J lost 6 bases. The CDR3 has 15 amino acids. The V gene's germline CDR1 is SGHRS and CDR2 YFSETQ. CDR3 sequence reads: CASSIGTSGDGEQYF. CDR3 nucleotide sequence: TGCGCCAGCAGCATCGGGACTAGCGGGGATGGCGAGCAGTACTTC.

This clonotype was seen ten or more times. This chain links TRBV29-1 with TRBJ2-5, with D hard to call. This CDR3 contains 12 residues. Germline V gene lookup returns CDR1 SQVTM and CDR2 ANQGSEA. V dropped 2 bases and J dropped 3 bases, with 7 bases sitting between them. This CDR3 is CSVERLEETQYF. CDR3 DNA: TGCAGCGTTGAAAGACTTGAAGAGACCCAGTACTTC.

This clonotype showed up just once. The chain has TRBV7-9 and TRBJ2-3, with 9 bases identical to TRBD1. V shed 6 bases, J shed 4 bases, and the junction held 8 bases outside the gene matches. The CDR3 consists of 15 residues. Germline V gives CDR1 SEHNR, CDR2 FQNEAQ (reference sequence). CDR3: CASSAGTGFPDTQYF. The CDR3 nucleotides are TGTGCCAGCAGTGCCGGGACAGGGTTCCCAGATACGCAGTATTTT. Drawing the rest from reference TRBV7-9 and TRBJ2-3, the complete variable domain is DTGVSQNPRHKITKRGQNVTFRCDPISEHNRLYWYRQTLGQGPEFLTYFQNEAQLEKSRLLSDRFSAERPKGSFSTLEIQRTEQGDSAMYLCASSAGTGFPDTQYFGPGTRLTVL.

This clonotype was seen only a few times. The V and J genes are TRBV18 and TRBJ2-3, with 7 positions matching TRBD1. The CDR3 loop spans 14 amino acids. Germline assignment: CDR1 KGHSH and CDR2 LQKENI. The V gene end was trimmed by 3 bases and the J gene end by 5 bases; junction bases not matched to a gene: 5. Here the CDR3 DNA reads TGTGCCAGCTCACCGGGGACAGCTGGAGATACGCAGTATTTT. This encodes CASSPGTAGDTQYF.

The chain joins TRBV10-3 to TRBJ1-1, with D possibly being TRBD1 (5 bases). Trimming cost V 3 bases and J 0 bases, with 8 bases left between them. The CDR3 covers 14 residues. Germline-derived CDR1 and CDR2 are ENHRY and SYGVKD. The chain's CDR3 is CAISDETVNTEAFF. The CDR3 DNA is TGTGCCATCAGTGACGAGACAGTGAACACTGAAGCTTTCTTT.

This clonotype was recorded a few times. CDR3 amino acids: CASSSGATLTDTQYF. DNA for the CDR3: TGCGCCAGCAGCTCGGGGGCTACGCTGACAGATACGCAGTATTTT. The chain links TRBV5-1 to TRBJ2-3; the D gene could be TRBD1 or TRBD2 (6 bases each). The CDR3 consists of 15 residues. Germline assignment: CDR1 SGHRS and CDR2 YFSETQ. The ends were cut back, 3 bases at V and 3 bases at J, with 14 bases in the middle.

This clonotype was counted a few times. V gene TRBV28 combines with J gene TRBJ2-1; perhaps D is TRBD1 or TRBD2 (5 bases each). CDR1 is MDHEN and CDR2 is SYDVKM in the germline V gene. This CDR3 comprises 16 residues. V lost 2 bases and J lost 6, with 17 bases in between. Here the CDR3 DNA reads TGTGCCAGCAGTTTACGCGACAGAGGGGTCGGCAATGAGCAGTTCTTC. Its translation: CASSLRDRGVGNEQFF. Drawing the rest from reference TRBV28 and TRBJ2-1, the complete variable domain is DVKVTQSSRYLVKRTGEKVFLECVQDMDHENMFWYRQDPGLGLRLIYFSYDVKMKEKGDIPEGYSVSREKKERFSLILESASTNQTSMYLCASSLRDRGVGNEQFFGPGTRLTVL.

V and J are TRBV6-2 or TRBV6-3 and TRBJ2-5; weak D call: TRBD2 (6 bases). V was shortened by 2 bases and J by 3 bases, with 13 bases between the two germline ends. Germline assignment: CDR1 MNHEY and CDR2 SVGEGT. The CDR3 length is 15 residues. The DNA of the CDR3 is TGTGCCAGCAGTTACGACTCTCGCGGGGAAGAGACCCAGTACTTC. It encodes CASSYDSRGEETQYF.

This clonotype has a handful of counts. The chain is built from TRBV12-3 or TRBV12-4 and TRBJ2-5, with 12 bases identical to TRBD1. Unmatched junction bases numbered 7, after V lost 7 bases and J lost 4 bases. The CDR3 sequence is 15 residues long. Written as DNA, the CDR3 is TGTGCCAGCAACACGCCGGGACAGGGGGCAGAGACCCAGTACTTC. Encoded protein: CASNTPGQGAETQYF.

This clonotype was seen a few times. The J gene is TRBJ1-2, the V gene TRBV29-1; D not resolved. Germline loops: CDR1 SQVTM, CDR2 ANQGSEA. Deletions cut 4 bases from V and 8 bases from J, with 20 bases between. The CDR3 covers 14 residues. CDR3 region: CSVALRHSRGGYTF. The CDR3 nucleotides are TGCAGCGTTGCCCTCCGACACTCGAGAGGAGGCTACACCTTC.

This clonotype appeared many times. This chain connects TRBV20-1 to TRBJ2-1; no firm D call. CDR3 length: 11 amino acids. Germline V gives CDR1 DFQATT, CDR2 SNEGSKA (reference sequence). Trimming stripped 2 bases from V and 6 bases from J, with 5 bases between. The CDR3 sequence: CSARPLNEQFF. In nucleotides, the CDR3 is TGCAGTGCTAGACCTCTCAATGAGCAGTTCTTC.

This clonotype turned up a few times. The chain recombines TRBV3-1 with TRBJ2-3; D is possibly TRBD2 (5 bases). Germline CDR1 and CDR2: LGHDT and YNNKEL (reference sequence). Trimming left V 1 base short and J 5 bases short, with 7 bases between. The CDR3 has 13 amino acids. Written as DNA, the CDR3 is TGTGCCAGCAGCCAAGGCCGGGAAGATACGCAGTATTTT. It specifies CASSQGREDTQYF.

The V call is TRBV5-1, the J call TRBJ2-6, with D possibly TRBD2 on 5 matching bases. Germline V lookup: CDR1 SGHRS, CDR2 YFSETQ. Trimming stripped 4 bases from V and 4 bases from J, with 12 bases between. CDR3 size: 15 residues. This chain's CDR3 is CASSDGVGGANVLTF. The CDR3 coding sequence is TGCGCCAGCAGCGACGGGGTTGGCGGGGCCAACGTCCTGACTTTC.

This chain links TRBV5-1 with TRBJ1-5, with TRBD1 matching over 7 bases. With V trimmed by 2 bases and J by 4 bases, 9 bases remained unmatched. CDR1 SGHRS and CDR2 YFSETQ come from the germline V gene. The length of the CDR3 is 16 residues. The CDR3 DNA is TGCGCCAGCAGCTTCAACCCGAGGGGGCAGAATCAGCCCCAGCATTTT. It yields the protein CASSFNPRGQNQPQHF.